The 29 T cell receptor beta chains given below trace back to one sample, sequenced in a study of neoadjuvant anti-PD-1 for oral cavity cancer. The protocol was immunoSEQ multiplex PCR, while the TCRdb copy is restricted to in-frame clones and leaves out a portion. The sample contains more than 50,000 clones, under 85% of which appear only once. The sample consisted of PBMCs, taken before nivolumab (anti-PD-1) treatment. These receptors were obtained from a person between 40 and 79 years old with oral cavity squamous cell carcinoma.

V usage is TRBV7-9 and J usage is TRBJ1-4; 7 nucleotides agree with TRBD1. The CDR3 length is 18 residues. V shed 4 bases, J shed 6 bases, and the junction held 17 bases outside the gene matches. Germline V CDR1 and CDR2: SEHNR, FQNEAQ (reference sequence). The CDR3 DNA reads TGTGCCAGCAGCTCAAGGGGACAGTCGACCCTTATACATGAAAAACTGTTTTTT. It yields the protein CASSSRGQSTLIHEKLFF. Filled out from reference TRBV7-9 and TRBJ1-4, the complete variable domain reads DTGVSQNPRHKITKRGQNVTFRCDPISEHNRLYWYRQTLGQGPEFLTYFQNEAQLEKSRLLSDRFSAERPKGSFSTLEIQRTEQGDSAMYLCASSSRGQSTLIHEKLFFGSGTQLSVL.

The genes are TRBV5-6 and TRBJ2-3; TRBD2 matches 8 bases. CDR3 length: 16 residues. CDR1 is SGHDT, CDR2 YYEEEE, per germline. With V trimmed by 3 bases and J by 7 bases, 13 bases remained unmatched. The CDR3 spells CASSSPGGRRTNTQYF. The DNA for the CDR3 is TGTGCCAGCAGCTCACCAGGCGGGAGGAGGACAAATACGCAGTATTTT. Supplemented by reference TRBV5-6 and TRBJ2-3, the full variable domain reads DAGVTQSPTHLIKTRGQQVTLRCSPKSGHDTVSWYQQALGQGPQFIFQYYEEEERQRGNFPDRFSGHQFPNYSSELNVNALLLGDSALYLCASSSPGGRRTNTQYFGPGTRLTVL.

The chain couples TRBV5-1 to TRBJ2-3, with 9 bases lining up with TRBD2. The junction had 4 bases not matched to a gene; V was cut back by 0 bases and J by 5 bases. The germline V gene has CDR1 SGHRS and CDR2 YFSETQ. The CDR3 runs 15 residues. The CDR3: CASSLGGRAQDTQYF. The CDR3 nucleotides read TGCGCCAGCAGCTTGGGCGGGAGGGCCCAAGATACGCAGTATTTT.

This chain links TRBV11-2 with TRBJ2-2; D call uncertain. The CDR3 runs 14 residues. V shed 2 bases and J shed 5 bases, with 9 bases lying between them. The germline V gene encodes CDR1 SGHAT and CDR2 FQNNGV. The CDR3 DNA reads TGTGCCAGCAGCTTATCGGCCGGTACCGGGGAGCTGTTTTTT. Translation: CASSLSAGTGELFF. Variable domain in full (rest from reference TRBV11-2 and TRBJ2-2): EAGVAQSPRYKIIEKRQSVAFWCNPISGHATLYWYQQILGQGPKLLIQFQNNGVVDDSQLPKDRFSAERLKGVDSTLKIQPAKLEDSAVYLCASSLSAGTGELFFGEGSRLTVL.

The chain recombines TRBV27 with TRBJ1-6; D is unresolved. Trimming cost V 2 bases and J 7 bases, with 9 bases left between them. Germline V gene lookup returns CDR1 MNHEY and CDR2 SMNVEV (reference sequence). The CDR3 contains 14 residues. CDR3 residues: CASSLGQFNSPLHF. DNA for the CDR3: TGTGCCAGCAGTTTAGGGCAGTTCAATTCACCCCTCCACTTT.

This clone occurred once. V usage is TRBV5-5 and J usage is TRBJ2-7; 7 nucleotides match TRBD2. This CDR3 contains 14 residues. Germline V gene data show CDR1 as SGHKS and CDR2 as YYEKEE (reference sequence). The V gene end was trimmed by 2 bases and the J gene end by 2 bases; junction bases not matched to a gene: 4. The CDR3 region is CASSFAGETYEQYF. The CDR3 coding sequence is TGTGCCAGCAGCTTCGCGGGAGAAACCTACGAGCAGTACTTC.

This sequence joins TRBV15 and TRBJ1-4; no clear D. V lost 0 bases and J 5 bases, leaving 7 bases between the germline ends. Germline V lookup: CDR1 LNHNV, CDR2 YYDKDF (reference sequence). The CDR3 has 14 amino acids. CDR3 in DNA: TGTGCCACCAGCAGAGATAAGATGAATGAAAAACTGTTTTTT. Its protein is CATSRDKMNEKLFF.

The J gene is TRBJ2-7, the V gene TRBV28, with D perhaps matching TRBD1 (6 bases). Between the trimmed V and J ends, which lost 6 bases and 5 bases, there was a span of 14 bases. CDR1 and CDR2 (germline): MDHEN, SYDVKM. The CDR3 spans 13 residues. CDR3 protein: CASSKGGWDEQYF. Here the CDR3 DNA reads TGTGCCAGCAGCAAAGGGGGTTGGGACGAGCAGTACTTC.

The chain uses TRBV6-1 and TRBJ2-7; perhaps TRBD2 as D (5 bases). V lost 0 bases to trimming and J lost 3 bases, with 9 bases between them. The CDR3 sequence is 14 residues long. Germline CDR1 and CDR2: MNHNS and SASEGT. Written as DNA, the CDR3 is TGTGCCAGCAGTGAAGCGGAAGGACTCTACGAGCAGTACTTC. It specifies CASSEAEGLYEQYF.

V and J are TRBV7-2 and TRBJ2-1; tentative D call: TRBD2 (5 bases). Trimming left V 0 bases short and J 10 bases short, with 22 bases between. CDR1 and CDR2 from the germline V gene are SGHTA and FQGNSA. This CDR3 is 17 amino acids long. In DNA, the CDR3 is TGTGCCAGCAGCTTAGCGCAAGGAAGCGGCCTGCGCTTAGAGCAGTTCTTC. The encoded protein is CASSLAQGSGLRLEQFF.

This clone has more than one count but fewer than ten. The V and J genes are TRBV6-5 and TRBJ1-5, with a tentative D call TRBD1 (5 bases). The CDR3 is 15 amino acids. The germline V gene has CDR1 MNHEY and CDR2 SVGAGI. Trimming took off 6 bases at V and 6 bases at J, with 18 bases between the two ends. For the CDR3, the DNA is TGTGCCAGCAGATCGGCAGGGAATAAGGGTCAGCCCCAGCATTTT. It is translated as CASRSAGNKGQPQHF.

This chain uses TRBV19 with TRBJ2-6; no firm D call. V was pared by 1 base and J by 1 base, with 5 bases between. The germline V gene has CDR1 LNHDA and CDR2 SQIVND (reference sequence). This CDR3 has 15 residues. CDR3 bases: TGTGCCAGTAGTATAGGAGGATCTGGGGCCAACGTCCTGACTTTC. Its translation: CASSIGGSGANVLTF.

The V and J genes are TRBV19 and TRBJ2-3; D ambiguous. Trimming removed 6 bases at V and 0 bases at J, with 7 bases between. Germline V gene sequence: CDR1 LNHDA, CDR2 SQIVND (reference sequence). This CDR3 has 13 amino acids. CDR3 region: CASRGGSTDTQYF. The CDR3 DNA reads TGTGCCAGTAGGGGCGGTAGCACAGATACGCAGTATTTT.

V gene TRBV7-6 combines with J gene TRBJ1-1; tentative D call: TRBD1 (5 bases). The CDR3 is 13 residues long. Germline lookup yields CDR1 SGHVS and CDR2 FNYEAQ. With 2 bases removed from V and 5 bases from J, the gap between germline ends came to 9 bases. CDR3 residues: CASSLQGYTEAFF. The CDR3 nucleotides read TGTGCCAGCAGCTTACAGGGATATACTGAAGCTTTCTTT.

The rearrangement uses TRBV27 and TRBJ2-2; 11 bases are shared with TRBD2. This CDR3 spans 17 amino acids. Looked up from germline, CDR1 is MNHEY and CDR2 is SMNVEV (reference sequence). With 6 bases clipped from V and 4 bases from J, the junction kept 10 bases outside the gene matches. CDR3: CASRSSIAGGVTGELFF. Here the CDR3 DNA reads TGTGCCAGCAGGTCCAGTATAGCGGGAGGGGTCACCGGGGAGCTGTTTTTT.

The chain has TRBV7-8 and TRBJ2-1, with D uncertain. Germline V gives CDR1 SGHVS, CDR2 FQNEAQ. The CDR3 runs 16 residues. Trimming took off 4 bases at V and 3 bases at J, with 16 bases between the two ends. The CDR3 reads CASSSPTTTNYNEQFF. The CDR3 DNA is TGTGCCAGCAGCTCCCCGACCACGACCAACTACAATGAGCAGTTCTTC.

The V call is TRBV9, the J call TRBJ2-2; 11 bases agree with TRBD2. V lost 0 bases to trimming and J lost 4 bases; unmatched junction nucleotides: 2. From germline, CDR1 is SGDLS and CDR2 YYNGEE. There are 16 residues in the CDR3. The CDR3 sequence is CASSVGLAGPTGELFF. In nucleotides, the CDR3 is TGTGCCAGCAGCGTAGGACTAGCGGGGCCCACCGGGGAGCTGTTTTTT. Full variable domain (remainder filled in from reference TRBV9 and TRBJ2-2): DSGVTQTPKHLITATGQRVTLRCSPRSGDLSVYWYQQSLDQGLQFLIQYYNGEERAKGNILERFSAQQFPDLHSELNLSSLELGDSALYFCASSVGLAGPTGELFFGEGSRLTVL.

This clone was found once. J is TRBJ2-2 and V is TRBV5-4; 8 nucleotides align to TRBD1. Germline CDR1 is SGHNT and CDR2 is YYREEE (reference sequence). The CDR3 loop spans 16 amino acids. V was pared by 4 bases and J by 4 bases, with 9 bases of the junction left unmatched. The CDR3, as DNA: TGTGCCAGCAGCGGACAGGGTAGATTGGGCACCGGGGAGCTGTTTTTT. It yields the protein CASSGQGRLGTGELFF. Supplemented by reference TRBV5-4 and TRBJ2-2, the full variable domain reads ETGVTQSPTHLIKTRGQQVTLRCSSQSGHNTVSWYQQALGQGPQFIFQYYREEENGRGNFPPRFSGLQFPNYSSELNVNALELDDSALYLCASSGQGRLGTGELFFGEGSRLTVL.

This clone has only a few counts. The chain combines TRBV5-1 with TRBJ2-7, with D possibly matching TRBD1 (5 bases). Germline CDR1 and CDR2: SGHRS and YFSETQ. This CDR3 spans 15 amino acids. V gave up 0 bases and J gave up 4 bases, with 14 bases separating them. The CDR3 bases are TGCGCCAGCAGCTTGGCGGCAGGGTACCGTTACGAGCAGTACTTC. It translates to CASSLAAGYRYEQYF.

This sequence joins TRBV4-2 and TRBJ1-6; D is unclear. The CDR3 is 16 amino acids. The V gene's germline CDR1 is LGHNA and CDR2 YNFKEQ. Trimming shortened V by 0 bases and J by 8 bases, and 14 bases separated the two germline ends. This CDR3 reads CASSQDQVQGYSPLHF. CDR3 DNA sequence: TGTGCCAGCAGCCAAGATCAAGTCCAAGGATATTCACCCCTCCACTTT.

This rearrangement joins TRBV21-1 to TRBJ1-2; the table's D gene call, TRBD1, was not cross checked with the DNA. TRBV21-1 is a known pseudogene. The CDR3 totals 15 residues. The CDR3 sequence: CASSKTGTGHYGYTF. The CDR3 bases are TGTGCCAGCAGCAAAACCGGGACAGGGCACTATGGCTACACCTTC.

V and J are TRBV28 and TRBJ2-7; 9 nucleotides line up with TRBD2. The germline gives CDR1 MDHEN, CDR2 SYDVKM. This CDR3 has 15 residues. V dropped 3 bases and J dropped 4; count of bases not matched to a gene: 7. The CDR3 DNA reads as TGTGCCAGCAGTTTGGGTTCTAGCGGGGCTTACGAGCAGTACTTC. It translates to CASSLGSSGAYEQYF.

The gene calls are TRBV6-5 and TRBJ2-7; 7 nucleotides agree with TRBD2. CDR3 length: 12 amino acids. Unmatched junction bases numbered 8, after V lost 6 bases and J lost 9 bases. The germline CDR1 and CDR2 sequences are MNHEY and SVGAGI. This CDR3 is CASSPTGLGQYF. The DNA of the CDR3 is TGTGCCAGCAGCCCGACTGGACTAGGGCAGTACTTC.

The rearrangement links TRBV5-1 to TRBJ2-1; D is unclear. V lost 0 bases and J lost 5, with 6 bases in between. The CDR3 sequence is 13 residues long. Germline V CDR1 and CDR2: SGHRS, YFSETQ. The CDR3 reads CASSLDIHNEQFF. CDR3 coding DNA: TGCGCCAGCAGCTTGGACATCCACAATGAGCAGTTCTTC.

The chain has TRBV29-1 and TRBJ2-7; 9 nucleotides align to TRBD1. V shed 6 bases and J 5 bases; nucleotides not matched to a gene: 8. The CDR3 spans 13 residues. From germline, CDR1 is SQVTM and CDR2 ANQGSEA. CDR3 sequence reads: CSVRRQGGHEQYF. CDR3 nucleotide sequence: TGCAGCGTCCGACGACAGGGGGGCCACGAGCAGTACTTC.

The V gene is TRBV6-5, the J gene TRBJ2-3; D is uncertain. Trimming took 4 bases from V and 0 from J, leaving 11 bases between them. CDR3 length equals 15 residues. CDR1 MNHEY and CDR2 SVGAGI come from the germline V gene. CDR3 in DNA: TGTGCCAGCAGTTCCACCCTTTCTAGCACAGATACGCAGTATTTT. The encoded protein is CASSSTLSSTDTQYF.

The genes are TRBV30 and TRBJ1-1; D not resolved. CDR1 GTSNPN and CDR2 SVGIG come from the germline V gene (reference sequence). Trimming took 3 bases from V and 0 from J, leaving 14 bases between them. This CDR3 contains 15 residues. In DNA, the CDR3 is TGTGCCTGGAGCGTACGTGATTTGGTGAACACTGAAGCTTTCTTT. The encoded protein is CAWSVRDLVNTEAFF.

V is TRBV7-2 and J is TRBJ1-2; D call uncertain. The CDR3 runs to 11 residues. The germline V gene has CDR1 SGHTA and CDR2 FQGNSA. V was shortened by 1 base and J by 6 bases, with 3 bases between the two germline ends. The CDR3 loop reads CASSLGDGYTF. The CDR3 DNA reads as TGTGCCAGCAGCTTAGGCGATGGCTACACCTTC.

This clone has just a few counts. J is TRBJ2-6 and V is TRBV6-1; D gene unclear. Germline V gives CDR1 MNHNS, CDR2 SASEGT. This CDR3 comprises 15 residues. V gave up 6 bases and J gave up 2 bases, with 11 bases separating them. In nucleotides, the CDR3 is TGTGCCAGCAGAGTACAGTCCACTGGGGCCAACGTCCTGACTTTC. Translating gives CASRVQSTGANVLTF.